This entry features one T cell receptor beta chain sequence. Its recognized antigen is unknown. Base qualities were left out, and no much larger clone turns up one base away. The CDR3 regions of human TCRbeta chains were subjected to immunosequencing. As for the authors' bioinformatics: Repertoire TCRs were matched against a reference library of SARS-CoV-2-specific TCRs generated with the MIRA antigen-specificity platform. Breadth was defined as the fraction of unique TCRs that were SARS-CoV-2-associated. Depth was defined as the fraction of total T cells that were SARS-CoV-2-associated. Using the MIRA data, each spike-specific TCR was assigned both to the spike region to which the TCR was reactive and to a CD4 or CD8 class. Log10-transformed breadth and depth values were compared by one-way ANOVA with Sidak's multiple comparisons tests. The table comes from immuneACCESS by way of TCRdb, which keeps in-frame sequences with V and J called. Part of the clones is missing from these tables; in studies checked, under half for an unresolved V gene and the rest for unknown reasons. That table is the source of V, J and clone size, and D and trimming were worked out from the DNA. In this sample the table shows 100,000 or so clones, 85% to 90% of which occur a single time. The ten top clones hold around 1.5% of the sample.

The data belong to a study of T cell responses to AZD1222 COVID-19 vaccine (dated by TCRdb to 2020 to 2022). As for the study more broadly: AZD1222 recipients whose second dose came at about 4 weeks and those whose second dose came at about 12 weeks were combined into one group, since spike-specific TCR depth and breadth did not differ between the two schedules. TCR sequencing covered about 230 trial participants: 200 to 220 given two doses of AZD1222 and about 26 given two doses of MenACWY control vaccine. Trial participants were enrolled into age subgroups of 18-55, 56-69 and 70-plus years, which contained roughly 140, 27 and 60 TCR-sequenced participants, respectively. The investigation overall reported the following: Epitopes outside the regions mutated in the B.1.351 and B.1.1.7 variants were reportedly recognized by nearly half of the unique spike-specific TCRs. In the small 56-69-year group, the increase in depth fell short of significance, most likely because of low power. Vaccine-associated CD4 TCRs spanned the whole spike protein, with dominant responses in regions 160-218 and 743-854. No day 14 peak-response samples were available, so repertoires were characterized only after the peak T cell response. A significant rise in spike-specific TCR breadth and depth was observed after two AZD1222 doses relative to day 0 and relative to MenACWY recipients. Conclusions about previously exposed vaccinees were limited because only a handful of AZD1222 recipients were SARS-CoV-2 seropositive at baseline. Participants were mostly white British and included more females than males, and it was suggested by the authors that clonal diversity may have been underestimated.

The V end gives up 5 bases and the J end 1 base, leaving 5 bases in the junction not matched to a gene. Reading from cysteine to phenylalanine, the CDR3 counts 15 amino acids. Only the CDR3 part of the read is kept: 45 bases, read in frame from the first base. Sequences MDHEN (CDR1) and SYDVKM (CDR2) are obtained from the germline V gene. What the time point label conveys for this sample: baseline before first vaccination. Samples from vaccinated people were obtained from the UK trials COV001 and COV002, which included a single-blind randomized controlled phase 2/3 trial of AZD1222 (ChAdOx1 nCoV-19) in healthy adults. Trial participant PBMC samples were collected at day 0 and day 28 after the second dose for TCRbeta chain sequencing.

The TCR comes from an adult in good health. The rearrangement joined TRBV28 to TRBJ1-5; 7 central bases correspond to TRBD1. The specimen was peripheral blood, collected on day 0 of AZD1222 vaccination. In nucleotides, the sequence is TGTGCCAGCAGTGGGGGGGGACAGAGCAATCAGCCCCAGCATTTT. Protein translation: CASSGGGQSNQPQHF.